These 3 T cell receptor beta chains came from one sample sequenced in a study of cytomegalovirus exposure and HLA in healthy donors (dated by TCRdb to 2016 to 2017). To prepare the library, the immunoSEQ multiplex PCR assay was applied. For the multiplex PCR, a mixture combining 60 forward primers for TCR Vbeta segments and 13 reverse primers for TCR Jbeta segments was used. The immuneACCESS repertoire file appears here via TCRdb, limited to in-frame rearrangements. These files lack a portion of the clones; in checked studies, under half of the deficit traces to unresolved V genes, and the cause of the others is not known. This sample's table has entries for roughly 110,000 clones. The top ten clonotypes cover roughly 6.6% of the sample. The sequenced material came from PBMCs. These receptors came from a man between 35 and 55 years old in good health and CMV-seropositive.

The rearrangement links TRBV18 to TRBJ1-1; a possible D gene is TRBD1 (6 bases). This CDR3 comprises 15 residues. The germline CDR1 and CDR2 sequences are KGHSH and LQKENI. V was clipped by 2 bases and J by 0 bases, with 10 bases between them. The CDR3 reads CASSPVDSMNTEAFF. CDR3 DNA: TGTGCCAGCTCACCAGTGGACAGTATGAACACTGAAGCTTTCTTT.

The rearrangement uses TRBV27 and TRBJ1-5; TRBD1 aligns across 9 bases. Trimming at V came to 6 bases and at J to 1 base, leaving 19 bases not matched to a gene. This CDR3 has 20 residues. The germline V gene encodes CDR1 MNHEY and CDR2 SMNVEV (reference sequence). CDR3 DNA sequence: TGTGCCAGCAGAGTTCCGGGACAGGGTAGTATTCTCGGGAGCAATCAGCCCCAGCATTTT. Amino acid sequence: CASRVPGQGSILGSNQPQHF.

The rearrangement joins TRBV5-1 to TRBJ2-5; 10 nucleotides align to TRBD1. The assigned J gene may be wrong: the sequence end matches TRBJ2-7 better. Germline assignment: CDR1 SGHRS and CDR2 YFSETQ. CDR3 length equals 13 residues. The CDR3 DNA follows: TGCGCCAGCAGCGAGGGACAGGGGAACGAGCAGTACTTC. It encodes CASSEGQGNEQYF.